This T cell receptor beta chain was sequenced in a study of OX40 agonist ivuxolimab in advanced cancers. V trimming: 5 bases; J trimming: 2 bases; junction bases outside the gene matches: 4. The CDR3 has 16 residues. The V gene's germline CDR1 is SGHTA and CDR2 FQGNSA. Study-wide results and caveats: Low normalized T-cell clonal expansion was additionally recorded for some nonresponders.

The protocol was immunoSEQ multiplex PCR, while the TCRdb copy is restricted to in-frame clones and leaves out a portion. The repertoire includes tens of thousands of clones, around 80% of them detected once, and over 2% sits in the top ten. Remarks on this clone: Its cognate antigen is unknown.

This chain uses TRBV7-2 with TRBJ1-4; TRBD1 matches 11 bases. This TCR derives from an adult with an advanced solid tumor such as melanoma, head and neck, liver or kidney cancer. Here the sequenced sample was CD4+ or CD8+ T cells sorted from blood, taken in a trial of the OX40 agonist ivuxolimab. The chain's CDR3 is CASSARDRGTNEKLFF. Here the CDR3 DNA reads TGTGCCAGCAGCGCCCGGGACAGGGGGACTAATGAAAAACTGTTTTTT.